The clone carrying this T cell receptor beta chain occurred a few times. What it binds is unknown. The sample belongs to a study of identical twins. Findings of the study overall: Abundant beta clonotypes from cord blood bore fewer insertions; memory repertoires lacked this pattern.

After removal of 4 bases from V and 3 bases from J, the junction contained 3 bases not matched to a gene. Germline V gene data show CDR1 as MGHDK and CDR2 as SYGVNS. The CDR3 has 14 amino acids. TCRdb fed the 5' RACE reads into MiXCR, producing one record per CDR3 protein. This table has 500,000 to 650,000 distinct CDR3 sequences, 7.1% appearing once. Donors were all healthy Caucasians. These data were also reused for a study on yellow fever vaccine responses in identical twins.

This sequence originates from a woman aged 18-29 years in good health. Sequenced input: PBMCs. The chain joins TRBV25-1 to TRBJ2-3, with 8 nucleotides matching TRBD1. The CDR3 DNA reads TGTGCCAGCAGTGGCGACAGGGGTACAGATACGCAGTATTTT. Protein sequence: CASSGDRGTDTQYF.